These T cell receptor beta chains were read from a single sample in a study of T cells after yellow fever vaccination. One entry per CDR3 protein results from TCRdb running MiXCR on the 5' RACE reads. Of some 250,000 distinct CDR3 sequences listed, over 3% are singletons. Sequences were derived from PBMCs, sampled 15 days after the yellow fever booster vaccination. The receptors were sampled from a man younger than 30 who received the YFV17D yellow fever vaccine. CDR3s include the opening cysteine and the closing phenylalanine or tryptophan. The D gene is left open where the match is weak. The size entry is marked missing in some rows and otherwise reads once, few, many or a size class.

many | NA | TRBJ2-2 | TRBV5-5 | TGTGCCAGCAGCTTGGCTCCGGCAGGGGCCGGGGAGCTGTTTTTT | CASSLAPAGAGELFF
many | TRBD1 | TRBJ2-5 | TRBV28 | TGTGCCAGCAGTTCAAGGACAGGCGAGACCCAGTACTTC | CASSSRTGETQYF
NA | TRBD1 | TRBJ2-1 | TRBV3-1 | TGTGCCAGCAGCCCGGACAGGGTAATTCTCAATGAGCAGTTCTTC | CASSPDRVILNEQFF
many | NA | TRBJ2-5 | TRBV5-5 | TGTGCCAGCAGCTTGGGTTGGGCACAGGGAGGGGAGACCCAGTACTTC | CASSLGWAQGGETQYF
many | NA | TRBJ2-1 | TRBV20-1 | TGCAGTGTACGGGGCCTCTATGAGCAGTTCTTC | CSVRGLYEQFF
NA | NA | TRBJ2-7 | TRBV5-1 | TGCGCCAGCAGCTCTCAGGGTACAGCACCCTACGAGCAGTACTTC | CASSSQGTAPYEQYF
many | NA | TRBJ2-5 | TRBV5-6 | TGTGCCAGCAGCTTGGCGGCTAGGGTCCAAGAGACCCAGTACTTC | CASSLAARVQETQYF
many | NA | TRBJ1-2 | TRBV20-1 | TGCAGTGCTAGAGACGGCAGGACGCTGGCGGGAGGCGGCTACACCTTC | CSARDGRTLAGGGYTF
many | TRBD1 | TRBJ1-2 | TRBV7-2 | TGTGCCAGCAGCTTAGGAACAGGGGAGGCTGGCTACACCTTC | CASSLGTGEAGYTF
many | NA | TRBJ1-5 | TRBV6-5 | TGTGCCAGCAGTTACGCCGGGCTCAATCAGCCCCAGCATTTT | CASSYAGLNQPQHF
few | TRBD1 | TRBJ1-2 | TRBV5-4 | TGTGCCAGCAGCTTGGGAATGGGACAGGGGGATGGCTACACCTTC | CASSLGMGQGDGYTF
many | TRBD2 | TRBJ2-1 | TRBV5-1 | TGCGCCAGCAGCTTGGGTGTGGGGGGGGCCTACAATGAGCAGTTCTTC | CASSLGVGGAYNEQFF
many | NA | TRBJ2-2 | TRBV6-6 | TGTGCCAGCAGTTACGGACAGAGAAAAAACACCGGGGAGCTGTTTTTT | CASSYGQRKNTGELFF
many | TRBD1 | TRBJ2-1 | TRBV29-1 | TGCAGCGCGGGACAGGCAGTCAATGAGCAGTTCTTC | CSAGQAVNEQFF
few | NA | TRBJ1-2 | TRBV5-6 | TGTGCCAGCAGACACCCAGGGGCGGGTGGCTACACCTTC | CASRHPGAGGYTF
many | NA | TRBJ1-5 | TRBV12-3/TRBV12-4 | TGTGCCAGCAGTTTTTATAGGGAAGGGCCCCAGCATTTT | CASSFYREGPQHF
many | TRBD2 | TRBJ2-3 | TRBV7-2 | TGTGCCAGCAGCCCCTGGAGCGGGGGGCAATATACGCAGTATTTT | CASSPWSGGQYTQYF
many | NA | TRBJ1-3 | TRBV12-3/TRBV12-4 | TGTGCCAGCAGTTCTCCCCGCATTGGAAACACCATATATTTT | CASSSPRIGNTIYF
many | NA | TRBJ2-1 | TRBV20-1 | TGCAGTGCTACCACCTTGGGAGGGGGGGCCGGCAATGAGCAGTTCTTC | CSATTLGGGAGNEQFF
NA | NA | TRBJ1-6 | TRBV7-2 | TGTGCCAGCAGCTTAGATAGGCTCCTTAGTTCACCCCTCCACTTT | CASSLDRLLSSPLHF
many | TRBD1 | TRBJ2-6 | TRBV5-1 | TGCGCCAGCAGATCGACAGGGGCTGGGGCCAACGTCCTGACTTTC | CASRSTGAGANVLTF
many | NA | TRBJ2-2 | TRBV12-3/TRBV12-4 | TGTGCCAGCAGTCCACAATCGCCGTTCACCGGGGAGCTGTTTTTT | CASSPQSPFTGELFF
many | NA | TRBJ2-7 | TRBV15 | TGTGCCACCAGCAGAGAAGGGGGCTACGAGCAGTACTTC | CATSREGGYEQYF
many | TRBD1 | TRBJ1-3 | TRBV4-1 | TGCGCCAGCAGCCCGCTACACAGGGGCTCTGGAAACACCATATATTTT | CASSPLHRGSGNTIYF
few | TRBD2 | TRBJ2-3 | TRBV20-1 | TGCAGTGCTCGGGGGACTAGCGGGCAAAGCACAGATACGCAGTATTTT | CSARGTSGQSTDTQYF
few | TRBD2 | TRBJ2-5 | TRBV4-2 | TGTGCCAGCAGCCAAGATGGGACTAGCGGGGGAGAGACCCAGTACTTC | CASSQDGTSGGETQYF
many | NA | TRBJ1-1 | TRBV7-2 | TGTGCCAGCAGCCCCCCTAGGGGACCCGTACCTGAAGCTTTCTTT | CASSPPRGPVPEAFF
many | NA | TRBJ2-3 | TRBV12-3/TRBV12-4 | TGTGCCAGCAGTTTGGGCACCCCCGGGGATACGCAGTATTTT | CASSLGTPGDTQYF
many | NA | TRBJ1-1 | TRBV4-3 | TGCGCCAGCAGCCCGGCTGGGCGGGCCACTGAAGCTTTCTTT | CASSPAGRATEAFF
many | NA | TRBJ1-1 | TRBV30 | TGTGCCTGGAGTGTATTTGGCAGGTGGGCTTTCTTT | CAWSVFGRWAFF
many | TRBD2 | TRBJ2-5 | TRBV4-2 | TGTGCCAGCAGCCAAATAAGGACTAGCGGGGGGGAGACCCAGTACTTC | CASSQIRTSGGETQYF
many | TRBD1 | TRBJ2-3 | TRBV10-3 | TGTGCCACCACAGGGGATACAGACACAGATACGCAGTATTTT | CATTGDTDTDTQYF
many | TRBD1 | TRBJ2-7 | TRBV7-2 | TGTGCCAGCAGCCCGACAGGGGAACCCCTCTACGAGCAGTACTTC | CASSPTGEPLYEQYF
many | NA | TRBJ2-5 | TRBV25-1 | TGTGCCAGCAGCATGTCGGGGGCCGGAGAGACCCAGTACTTC | CASSMSGAGETQYF
NA | TRBD1 | TRBJ2-6 | TRBV19 | TGTGCCAGTAGTATAGGGACAGGGAATTCTGGGGCCAACGTCCTGACTTTC | CASSIGTGNSGANVLTF
many | NA | TRBJ2-2 | TRBV7-3 | TGTGCCAGCAGCCCACAGGGTCCCGGGGAGCTGTTTTTT | CASSPQGPGELFF
many | NA | TRBJ1-1 | TRBV5-1 | TGCGCCAGCAGCTCCAGGGTAATGAGCACTGAAGCTTTCTTT | CASSSRVMSTEAFF
many | TRBD1 | TRBJ1-2 | TRBV5-1 | TGCGCCAGCAGCTCCGGGACAGCCGCCTATGGTGGCTACACCTTC | CASSSGTAAYGGYTF
many | NA | TRBJ2-7 | TRBV6-2/TRBV6-3 | TGTGCCAGCTGTCAGGTGGGCTACTCCTACGAGCAGTACTTC | CASCQVGYSYEQYF
many | NA | TRBJ1-2 | TRBV25-1 | TGTGCCAGCAGTGTCGGGGATGGCTACACCTTC | CASSVGDGYTF
many | TRBD2 | TRBJ2-5 | TRBV7-2 | TGTGCCAGCAGCTGGGAGGGACTAGCGGGGGGCACGTCCCAGTACTTC | CASSWEGLAGGTSQYF
many | NA | TRBJ1-1 | TRBV6-1 | TGTGCCAGCGGCAACAGGGCGCTCACTGAAGCTTTCTTT | CASGNRALTEAFF
many | NA | TRBJ2-3 | TRBV24-1 | TGTGCCACCAGTGATTTCAAGGCCAGCCTCAGGACAGATACGCAGTATTTT | CATSDFKASLRTDTQYF
many | NA | TRBJ1-4 | TRBV5-1 | TGCGCCAGCAGCTTGGCCCCGGCAGGGGAGTATGAAAAACTGTTTTTT | CASSLAPAGEYEKLFF
many | NA | TRBJ2-1 | TRBV5-1 | TGCGCCAGCAGCTTGGCAGTCCTAACAAACAATGAGCAGTTCTTC | CASSLAVLTNNEQFF
many | TRBD1 | TRBJ1-6 | TRBV5-1 | TGCGCCAGCAGCTTGTCCCCCGCTCGACAGGGGAGCTCCTATAATTCACCCCTCCACTTT | CASSLSPARQGSSYNSPLHF